The TCR beta chain under discussion was sequenced for a study of blood T cell repertoires in COVID-19. Study in general: Sources were T cells, B-cell-depleted T cells, or PBMCs; the material itself was cDNA or gDNA.

CDR3 length equals 14 residues. The V gene's germline CDR1 is MNHNS and CDR2 SASEGT. V shed 1 base and J shed 2 bases, with 8 bases lying between them. Authors' analysis steps: The authors estimated nucleated cell counts from reference gene primer amplification. The assay was immunoSEQ multiplex PCR, and TCRdb's table has in-frame clones only and misses some. From that table come the V and J calls and clone size; the DNA was used to work out D and trimming. The sample holds approximately 140,000 clones, 70% to 85% seen once. The origin of this receptor is a human donor in a cohort sampled during active COVID-19. The chain couples TRBV6-1 to TRBJ2-5; no clear D. The sequencing input was peripheral blood. The CDR3 sequence is CASSEVRLQETQYF. The CDR3 DNA is TGTGCCAGCAGTGAAGTCCGACTTCAAGAGACCCAGTACTTC.